This TCR beta chain was captured in a study of blood T cells in healthy people across ages. Using a J-beta primer mix together with a sample-barcoded 5' primer, a second PCR was run for roughly 6 to 11 cycles. MiXCR was run by TCRdb on the 5' RACE reads, yielding one entry per CDR3 protein. The sample contains hundreds of thousands of distinct CDR3 sequences, 40% to 50% of which appear only once. Comment on this clonotype: Its cognate antigen is unknown.

Study results and caveats: Unknown CMV status may confound age-related changes in expanded clones. It was found that TCR beta diversity correlated strongly with the percentage of naive T cells.

This TCR derives from a man in his sixties in good health. Sequencing was done on a sample of blood.

The CDR3 DNA is TGTGCCAGCAGCGCCACAGGCAGCGACTATGGCTACACCTTC. Translation: CASSATGSDYGYTF. The V gene is TRBV3-1, the J gene TRBJ1-2, with D perhaps TRBD1 (5 bases). Germline CDR1 and CDR2: LGHDT and YNNKEL (reference sequence). The V end lost 5 bases, the J end lost 3 bases, and 13 bases lay between the germline ends. The CDR3 covers 14 residues.